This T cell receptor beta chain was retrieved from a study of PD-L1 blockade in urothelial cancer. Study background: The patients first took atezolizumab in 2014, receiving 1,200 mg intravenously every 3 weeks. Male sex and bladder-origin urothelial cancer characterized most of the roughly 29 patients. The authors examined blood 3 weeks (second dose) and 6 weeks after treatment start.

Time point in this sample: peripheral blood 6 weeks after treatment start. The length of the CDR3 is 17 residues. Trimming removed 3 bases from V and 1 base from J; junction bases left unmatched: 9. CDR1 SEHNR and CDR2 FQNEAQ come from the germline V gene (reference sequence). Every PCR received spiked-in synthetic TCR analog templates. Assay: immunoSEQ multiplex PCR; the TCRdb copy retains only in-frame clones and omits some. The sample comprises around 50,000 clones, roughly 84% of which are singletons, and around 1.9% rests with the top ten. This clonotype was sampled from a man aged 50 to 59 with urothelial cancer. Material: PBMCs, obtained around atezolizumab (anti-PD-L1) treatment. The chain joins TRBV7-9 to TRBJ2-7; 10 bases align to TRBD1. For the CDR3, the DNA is TGTGCCAGCAGCTTGACGCGCCGGGACAGGGGATCCTACGAGCAGTACTTC. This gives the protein CASSLTRRDRGSYEQYF.